This is a list of T cell receptor beta chains from one sample in a study of cytomegalovirus exposure and HLA in healthy donors. Produced via immunoSEQ multiplex PCR; TCRdb's table is partial and in-frame only. This table holds roughly 120,000 clones, roughly 87% found once. The source material was PBMCs. These receptors came from a woman aged 18 to 35 in good health and CMV-seronegative. The CDR3 runs from the conserved cysteine through the conserved F or W. The order of the fields is V gene, D gene, clone size, J gene, CDR3 protein, CDR3 DNA. D genes are given only for firm matches. The size entry is marked missing in some rows and otherwise reads once, few, many or a size class.

>TRBV5-8|TRBD1|NA|TRBJ2-1
CASSDWTGASYNEQFF
TGTGCCAGCAGCGACTGGACAGGTGCTAGTTACAATGAGCAGTTCTTC
>TRBV7-2|TRBD2|NA|TRBJ2-2
CASINTPLAGGPGELFF
TGTGCCAGCATTAATACCCCTTTAGCGGGGGGGCCCGGGGAGCTGTTTTTT
>TRBV11-2|NA|once|TRBJ2-7
CASSSSKRYEQYF
TGTGCCAGCAGTTCCTCCAAGCGCTACGAGCAGTACTTC
>TRBV2|TRBD1|NA|TRBJ1-6
CASRGDRDWRSSYNSPLHF
TGTGCCAGCAGGGGGGACAGGGACTGGAGGAGCTCCTATAATTCACCCCTCCACTTT
>TRBV4-3|TRBD1|NA|TRBJ1-5
CASSPGQDLDQPQHF
TGCGCCAGCAGCCCCGGACAGGACTTGGATCAGCCCCAGCATTTT
>TRBV30|TRBD1|NA|TRBJ2-7
CAWRRGTGTGYEQYF
TGTGCCTGGAGGCGTGGGACAGGGACTGGGTACGAGCAGTACTTC
>TRBV5-5|TRBD2|NA|TRBJ2-1
CASSPRTGTSGHNEQFF
TGTGCCAGCAGCCCACGAACCGGGACTAGCGGGCACAATGAGCAGTTCTTC
>TRBV29-1|TRBD1|NA|TRBJ1-2
CSAADRGNYGYTF
TGCAGCGCCGCGGACAGGGGGAACTATGGCTACACCTTC
>TRBV5-1|TRBD1|once|TRBJ1-3
CASSLQGQGYSNTIYF
TGCGCCAGCAGTCTTCAGGGACAGGGTTATTCAAACACCATATATTTT
>TRBV28|TRBD1|NA|TRBJ2-1
CASSPWTGDYNEQFF
TGTGCCAGCAGTCCTTGGACAGGGGACTACAATGAGCAGTTCTTC
>TRBV6-5|NA|NA|TRBJ1-2
CASSRQLINYGYTF
TGTGCCAGCAGCCGACAGTTGATTAACTATGGCTACACCTTC
>TRBV28|TRBD1|NA|TRBJ2-6
CASSFSGTGGFVLTF
TGTGCCAGCAGTTTTTCCGGGACAGGGGGTTTTGTCCTGACTTTC
>TRBV28|TRBD1|NA|TRBJ1-5
CASSRTGPGNQPQHF
TGTGCCAGCAGTCGGACAGGGCCGGGCAATCAGCCCCAGCATTTT
>TRBV7-9|TRBD2|NA|TRBJ2-2
CASSLTIAGDLTGELFF
TGTGCCAGCAGCCTGACCATAGCGGGGGACCTCACCGGGGAGCTGTTTTTT
>TRBV2|NA|NA|TRBJ2-3
CANQVPGVTDTQYF
TGTGCCAATCAAGTCCCGGGGGTCACAGATACGCAGTATTTT
>TRBV30|TRBD1|NA|TRBJ1-2
CAWSNGQGTGRRGYTF
TGTGCCTGGAGTAACGGACAAGGGACAGGGAGGAGGGGCTACACCTTC
>TRBV30|NA|few|TRBJ1-2
CAWSRTGNGYTF
TGTGCCTGGAGTCGCACAGGGAACGGCTACACCTTC
>TRBV5-1|TRBD1|NA|TRBJ2-7
CASSPVTGYEQYF
TGCGCCAGCAGCCCCGTGACAGGGTACGAGCAGTACTTC
>TRBV19|NA|NA|TRBJ2-2
CASSIRGLNTGELFF
TGTGCCAGTAGTATAAGGGGGTTGAACACCGGGGAGCTGTTTTTT
>TRBV28|NA|few|TRBJ1-5
CASSLTGRGPQHF
TGTGCCAGCAGTTTAACAGGCCGAGGACCCCAGCATTTT
>TRBV27|TRBD2|NA|TRBJ2-3
CASGPGLALSTDTQYF
TGTGCCAGCGGACCCGGACTAGCGCTGAGCACAGATACGCAGTATTTT
>TRBV30|NA|NA|TRBJ1-1
CAWSVPGGNTEAFF
TGTGCCTGGAGTGTACCGGGGGGTAACACTGAAGCTTTCTTT
>TRBV11-3|TRBD1|NA|TRBJ2-7
CASSLEGQGSYEQYF
TGTGCCAGCAGCTTAGAGGGACAGGGGTCCTACGAGCAGTACTTC
>TRBV5-1|NA|NA|TRBJ1-2
CASNPEGTPRGYTF
TGCGCCAGCAACCCGGAGGGGACCCCCCGGGGCTACACCTTC
>TRBV7-3|TRBD1|NA|TRBJ2-3
CASSLGDRDTDTQYF
TGTGCCAGCAGCTTAGGGGACAGGGATACAGATACGCAGTATTTT
>TRBV5-1|NA|NA|TRBJ2-7
CASSLKFMTGSYEQYF
TGCGCCAGCAGCTTGAAGTTTATGACAGGTTCCTACGAGCAGTACTTC
>TRBV5-1|TRBD1|NA|TRBJ2-7
CASSPLMTGVNEQYF
TGCGCCAGCAGCCCACTAATGACAGGGGTAAACGAGCAGTACTTC
>TRBV9|TRBD2|NA|TRBJ2-5
CASSGLTSGAQETQYF
TGTGCCAGCAGCGGATTGACTAGCGGGGCCCAAGAGACCCAGTACTTC
>TRBV5-1|NA|NA|TRBJ2-1
CASSPPTTPFYNEQFF
TGCGCCAGCAGCCCTCCGACTACACCCTTTTACAATGAGCAGTTCTTC
>TRBV4-3|NA|NA|TRBJ1-2
CASSQGVDSPYGYTF
TGCGCCAGCAGCCAAGGGGTGGACAGCCCTTATGGCTACACCTTC
>TRBV19|TRBD1|NA|TRBJ2-2
CASTYGQGSTGELFF
TGTGCCAGTACTTACGGACAGGGTAGCACCGGGGAGCTGTTTTTT
>TRBV7-9|TRBD2|NA|TRBJ2-2
CASWTSGGTGELFF
TGTGCCAGCTGGACTAGCGGGGGAACCGGGGAGCTGTTTTTT
>TRBV18|NA|NA|TRBJ2-7
CASSPRGQPTYEQYF
TGTGCCAGCTCACCAAGAGGACAGCCTACCTACGAGCAGTACTTC
>TRBV28|NA|NA|TRBJ2-5
CASRLNIQETQYF
TGTGCCAGCAGGCTGAACATCCAAGAGACCCAGTACTTC
>TRBV5-1|NA|NA|TRBJ1-2
CASSSTEDLYTF
TGCGCCAGCAGCTCGACAGAGGATCTTTACACCTTC
>TRBV30|TRBD1|NA|TRBJ2-3
CACTGQRTDTQYF
TGTGCCTGCACGGGACAGCGCACAGATACGCAGTATTTT
>TRBV4-1|NA|NA|TRBJ1-5
CASSQEGQLNQPQHF
TGCGCCAGCAGCCAAGAGGGCCAGCTTAATCAGCCCCAGCATTTT
>TRBV5-1|NA|NA|TRBJ2-7
CASSLVRGRDEQYF
TGCGCCAGCAGCTTGGTTCGGGGTCGGGACGAGCAGTACTTC
>TRBV14|NA|NA|TRBJ2-3
CASSQGVGGNTQYF
TGTGCCAGCAGCCAAGGTGTAGGAGGAAATACGCAGTATTTT
>TRBV7-8|TRBD1|NA|TRBJ1-2
CASSLGGQGANYGYTF
TGTGCCAGCAGCTTAGGAGGCCAGGGGGCGAACTATGGCTACACCTTC
>TRBV18|TRBD1|NA|TRBJ1-2
CASSPLGDRGGYTF
TGTGCCAGCTCACCACTGGGGGACAGGGGTGGCTACACCTTC
>TRBV7-9|TRBD1|NA|TRBJ1-1
CASSLSGSGQYEAFF
TGTGCCAGCAGCTTATCGGGATCGGGACAGTATGAAGCTTTCTTT